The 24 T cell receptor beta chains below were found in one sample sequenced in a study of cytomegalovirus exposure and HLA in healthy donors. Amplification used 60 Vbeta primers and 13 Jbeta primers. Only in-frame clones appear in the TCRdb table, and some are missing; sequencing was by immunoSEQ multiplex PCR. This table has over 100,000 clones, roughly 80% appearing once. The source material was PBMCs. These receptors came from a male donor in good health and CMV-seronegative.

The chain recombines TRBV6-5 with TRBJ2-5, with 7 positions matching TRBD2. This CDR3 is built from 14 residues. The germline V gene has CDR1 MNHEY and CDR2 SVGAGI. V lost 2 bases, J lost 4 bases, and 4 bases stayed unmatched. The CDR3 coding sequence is TGTGCCAGCAGTTACGATTCTAGCGGAGAGACCCAGTACTTC. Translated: CASSYDSSGETQYF.

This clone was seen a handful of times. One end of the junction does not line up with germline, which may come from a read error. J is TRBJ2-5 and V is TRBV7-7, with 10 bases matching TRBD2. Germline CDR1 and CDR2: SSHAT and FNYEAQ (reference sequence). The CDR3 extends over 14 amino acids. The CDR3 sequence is CASSHSGGKETQYF. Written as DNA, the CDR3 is TGTGCTAGCAGCCATAGCGGGGGGAAAGAGACCCAGTACTTC.

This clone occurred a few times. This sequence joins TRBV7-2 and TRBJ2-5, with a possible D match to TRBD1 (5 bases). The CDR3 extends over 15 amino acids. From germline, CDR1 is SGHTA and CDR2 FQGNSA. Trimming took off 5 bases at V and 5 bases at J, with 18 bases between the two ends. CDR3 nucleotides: TGTGCCAGCAGCCCCCGTCCGACCCCAGGGGAGACCCAGTACTTC. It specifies CASSPRPTPGETQYF.

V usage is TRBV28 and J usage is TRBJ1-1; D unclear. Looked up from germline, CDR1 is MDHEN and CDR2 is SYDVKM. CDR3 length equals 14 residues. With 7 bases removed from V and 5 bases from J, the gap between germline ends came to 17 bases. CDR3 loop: CASTPAGWNTEAFF. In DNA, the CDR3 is TGTGCCAGCACCCCGGCGGGTTGGAATACTGAAGCTTTCTTT. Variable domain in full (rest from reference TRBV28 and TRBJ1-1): DVKVTQSSRYLVKRTGEKVFLECVQDMDHENMFWYRQDPGLGLRLIYFSYDVKMKEKGDIPEGYSVSREKKERFSLILESASTNQTSMYLCASTPAGWNTEAFFGQGTRLTVV.

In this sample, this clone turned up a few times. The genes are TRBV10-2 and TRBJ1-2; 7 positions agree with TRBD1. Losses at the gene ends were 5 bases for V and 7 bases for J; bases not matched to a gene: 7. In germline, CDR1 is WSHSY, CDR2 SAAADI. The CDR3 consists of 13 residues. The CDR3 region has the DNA TGCGCCAGCAGTCTTTCAGGGGGAGGTGGCTACACCTTC. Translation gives CASSLSGGGGYTF.

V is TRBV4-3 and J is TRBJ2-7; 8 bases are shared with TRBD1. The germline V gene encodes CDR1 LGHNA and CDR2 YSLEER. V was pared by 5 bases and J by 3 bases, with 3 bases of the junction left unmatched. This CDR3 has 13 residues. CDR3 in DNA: TGCGCCAGCAGCGGACAGGGAGACTACGAGCAGTACTTC. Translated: CASSGQGDYEQYF.

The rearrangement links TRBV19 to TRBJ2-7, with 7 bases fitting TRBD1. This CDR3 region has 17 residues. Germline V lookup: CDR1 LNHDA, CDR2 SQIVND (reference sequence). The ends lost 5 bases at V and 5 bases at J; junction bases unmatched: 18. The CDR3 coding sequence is TGTGCCAGTAGTGGGCCCGGACAGGCCAATTCCATGCACGAGCAGTACTTC. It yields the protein CASSGPGQANSMHEQYF.

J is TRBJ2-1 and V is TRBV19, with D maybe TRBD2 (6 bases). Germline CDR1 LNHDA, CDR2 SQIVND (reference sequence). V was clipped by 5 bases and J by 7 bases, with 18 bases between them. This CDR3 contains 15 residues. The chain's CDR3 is CASSSTGEMGNEQFF. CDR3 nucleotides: TGTGCCAGTAGTTCAACGGGAGAGATGGGGAATGAGCAGTTCTTC.

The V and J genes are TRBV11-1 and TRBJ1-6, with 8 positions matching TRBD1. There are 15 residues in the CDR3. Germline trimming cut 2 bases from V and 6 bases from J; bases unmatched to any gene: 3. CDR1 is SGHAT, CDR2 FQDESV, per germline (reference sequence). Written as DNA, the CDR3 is TGTGCCAGCAGCTTAAGGGACAGGACTAATTCACCCCTCCACTTT. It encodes CASSLRDRTNSPLHF.

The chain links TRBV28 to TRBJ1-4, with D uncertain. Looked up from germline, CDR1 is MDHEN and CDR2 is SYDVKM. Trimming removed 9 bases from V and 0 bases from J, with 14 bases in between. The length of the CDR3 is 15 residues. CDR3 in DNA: TGTGCCAGTCGAGCGGACGGCGCAACTAATGAAAAACTGTTTTTT. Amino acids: CASRADGATNEKLFF.

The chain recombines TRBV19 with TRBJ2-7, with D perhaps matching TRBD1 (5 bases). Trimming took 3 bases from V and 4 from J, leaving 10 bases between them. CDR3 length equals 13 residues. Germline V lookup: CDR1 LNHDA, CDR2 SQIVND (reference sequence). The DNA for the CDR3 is TGTGCCAGTAGTATGGTGGGGCGGTACGAGCAGTACTTC. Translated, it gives CASSMVGRYEQYF.

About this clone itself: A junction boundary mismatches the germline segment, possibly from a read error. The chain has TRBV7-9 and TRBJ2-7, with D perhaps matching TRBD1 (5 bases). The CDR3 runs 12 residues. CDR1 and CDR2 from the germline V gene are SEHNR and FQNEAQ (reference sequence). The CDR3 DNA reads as TGTTCCAGCCAGGGTGGGGACTACGAGCAGTACTTC. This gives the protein CSSQGGDYEQYF. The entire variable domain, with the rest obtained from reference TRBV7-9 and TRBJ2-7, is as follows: DTGVSQNPRHKITKRGQNVTFRCDPISEHNRLYWYRQTLGQGPEFLTYFQNEAQLEKSRLLSDRFSAERPKGSFSTLEIQRTEQGDSAMYLCSSQGGDYEQYFGPGTRLTVT.

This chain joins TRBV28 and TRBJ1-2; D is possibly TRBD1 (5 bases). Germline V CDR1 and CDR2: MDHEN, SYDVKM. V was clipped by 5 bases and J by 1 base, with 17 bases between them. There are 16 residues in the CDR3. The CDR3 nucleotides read TGTGCCAGCAGTCCACCGGTAGGAGGGGTTAACTATGGCTACACCTTC. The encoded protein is CASSPPVGGVNYGYTF.

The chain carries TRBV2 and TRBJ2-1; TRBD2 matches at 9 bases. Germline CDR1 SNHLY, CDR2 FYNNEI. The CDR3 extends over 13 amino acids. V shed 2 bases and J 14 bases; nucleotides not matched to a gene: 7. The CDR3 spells CASSEPPRGGEFF. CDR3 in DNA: TGTGCCAGCAGTGAACCTCCGCGCGGGGGGGAGTTCTTC.

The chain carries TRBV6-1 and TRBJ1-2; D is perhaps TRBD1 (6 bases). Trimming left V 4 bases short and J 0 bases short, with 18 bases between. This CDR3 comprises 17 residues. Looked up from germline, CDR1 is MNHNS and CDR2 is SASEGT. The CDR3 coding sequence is TGTGCCAGCAGTGCGAGTATACAGGGACTAGCTAACTATGGCTACACCTTC. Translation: CASSASIQGLANYGYTF.

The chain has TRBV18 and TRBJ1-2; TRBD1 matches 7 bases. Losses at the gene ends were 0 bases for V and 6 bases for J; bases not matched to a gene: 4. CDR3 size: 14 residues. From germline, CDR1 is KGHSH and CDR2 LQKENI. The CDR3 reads CASSPPTGANGYTF. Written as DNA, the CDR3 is TGTGCCAGCTCACCACCTACAGGGGCAAATGGCTACACCTTC. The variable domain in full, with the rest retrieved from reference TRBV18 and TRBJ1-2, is NAGVMQNPRHLVRRRGQEARLRCSPMKGHSHVYWYRQLPEEGLKFMVYLQKENIIDESGMPKERFSAEFPKEGPSILRIQQVVRGDSAAYFCASSPPTGANGYTFGSGTRLTVV.

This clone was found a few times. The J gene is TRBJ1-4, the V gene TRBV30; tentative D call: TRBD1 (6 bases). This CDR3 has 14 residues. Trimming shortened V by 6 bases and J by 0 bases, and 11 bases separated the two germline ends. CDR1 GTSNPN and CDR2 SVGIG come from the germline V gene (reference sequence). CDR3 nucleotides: TGTGCCTGCAGGGCAGGGGCAACTAATGAAAAACTGTTTTTT. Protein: CACRAGATNEKLFF.

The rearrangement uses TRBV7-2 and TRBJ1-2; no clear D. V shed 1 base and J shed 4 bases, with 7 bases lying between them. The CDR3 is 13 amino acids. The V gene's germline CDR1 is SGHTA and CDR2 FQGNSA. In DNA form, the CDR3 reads TGTGCCAGCAGCTTAGGACATAGCTATGGCTACACCTTC. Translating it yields CASSLGHSYGYTF. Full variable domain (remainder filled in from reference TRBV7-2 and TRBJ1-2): GAGVSQSPSNKVTEKGKDVELRCDPISGHTALYWYRQSLGQGLEFLIYFQGNSAPDKSGLPSDRFSAERTGGSVSTLTIQRTQQEDSAVYLCASSLGHSYGYTFGSGTRLTVV.

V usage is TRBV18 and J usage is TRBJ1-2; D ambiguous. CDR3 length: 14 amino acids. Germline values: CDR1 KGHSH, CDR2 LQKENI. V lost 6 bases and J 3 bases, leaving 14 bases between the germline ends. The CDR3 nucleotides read TGTGCCAGCTCTCCAAGGGAGCTGGACTATGGCTACACCTTC. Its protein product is CASSPRELDYGYTF. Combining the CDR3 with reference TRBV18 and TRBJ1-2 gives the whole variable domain NAGVMQNPRHLVRRRGQEARLRCSPMKGHSHVYWYRQLPEEGLKFMVYLQKENIIDESGMPKERFSAEFPKEGPSILRIQQVVRGDSAAYFCASSPRELDYGYTFGSGTRLTVV.

The CDR3 protein is CASSQESSGRILGIHTQYF. Here the CDR3 DNA reads TGCGCCAGCAGCCAAGAGTCTAGCGGGAGAATCTTGGGGATCCATACGCAGTATTTT. The chain couples TRBV4-1 to TRBJ2-3; 10 nucleotides line up with TRBD2. V trimming: 0 bases; J trimming: 7 bases; junction bases outside the gene matches: 16. The CDR3 sequence is 19 residues long. Looked up from germline, CDR1 is MGHRA and CDR2 is YSYEKL.

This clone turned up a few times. In DNA form, the CDR3 reads TGTGCCTGCATGGGACAGCTGAACACCGGGGAGCTGTTTTTT. It yields the protein CACMGQLNTGELFF. This chain joins TRBV28 and TRBJ2-2, with TRBD1 matching 7 bases. This CDR3 comprises 14 residues. Per germline, CDR1 MDHEN and CDR2 SYDVKM. V trimming: 11 bases; J trimming: 1 base; junction bases outside the gene matches: 7.

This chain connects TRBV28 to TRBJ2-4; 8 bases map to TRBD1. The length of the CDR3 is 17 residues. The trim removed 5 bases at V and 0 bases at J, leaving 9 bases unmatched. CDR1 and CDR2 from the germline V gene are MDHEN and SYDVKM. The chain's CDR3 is CASSPPGQAVAKNIQYF. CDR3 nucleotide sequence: TGTGCCAGCAGTCCGCCGGGACAGGCGGTAGCCAAAAACATTCAGTACTTC.

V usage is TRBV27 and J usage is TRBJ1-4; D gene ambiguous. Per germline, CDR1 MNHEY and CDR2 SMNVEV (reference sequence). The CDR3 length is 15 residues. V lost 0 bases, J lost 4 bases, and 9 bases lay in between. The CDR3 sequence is CASSLSGVGNEKLFF. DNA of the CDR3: TGTGCCAGCAGTTTATCGGGCGTTGGTAATGAAAAACTGTTTTTT.

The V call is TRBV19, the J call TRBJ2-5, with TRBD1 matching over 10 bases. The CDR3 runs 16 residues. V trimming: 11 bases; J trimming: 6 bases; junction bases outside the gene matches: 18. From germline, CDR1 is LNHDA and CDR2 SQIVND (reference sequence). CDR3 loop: CAGQPSGTGAMKTQYF. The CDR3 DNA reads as TGTGCCGGCCAGCCCTCGGGGACAGGGGCTATGAAGACCCAGTACTTC.